A single sample gave rise to the 8 T cell receptor beta chains below, sequenced in a study of MAIT cells during Salmonella Paratyphi A infection. No antigens are known for them. TCRdb recomputed calls from the 5' RACE reads with MiXCR, one row per CDR3 protein. Of about 770 distinct CDR3 sequences listed, around 30% are singletons. Study-level results: MAIT TRBV usage was oligoclonal, favouring TRBV20 and TRBV6.

Time point specified: before S. Paratyphi A challenge (baseline). Flow cytometry identified and sorted MAIT cells as Valpha7.2+ CD161+ T cells. The sample was MAIT cells from blood, taken at the first sampling point of the challenge study. The receptors were gathered from a person aged 18 to 75 who was deliberately infected with Salmonella Paratyphi A in a paratyphoid fever challenge study.

The chain's CDR3 is CATSDLEGHANEQFF. DNA of the CDR3: TGTGCCACCAGTGATTTGGAGGGACACGCCAATGAGCAGTTCTTC. J is TRBJ2-1 and V is TRBV24-1, with TRBD1 as a possible D gene (6 bases). Germline values: CDR1 KGHDR, CDR2 SFDVKD. The ends were cut back, 0 bases at V and 6 bases at J, with 11 bases in the middle. The CDR3 sequence is 15 residues long.

Judged by abundance, this clonotype is hyperexpanded (1% or more). V gene TRBV20-1 combines with J gene TRBJ1-5, with TRBD1 as a possible D gene (5 bases). The CDR3 runs to 15 residues. Germline CDR1 reads DFQATT; CDR2 reads SNEGSKA (reference sequence). V dropped 3 bases and J dropped 4 bases, with 16 bases sitting between them. The CDR3 protein is CSASRTRGGNQPQHF. CDR3 DNA: TGCAGTGCTAGTCGGACCCGTGGGGGTAATCAGCCCCAGCATTTT.

The sample holds a few counts of this clonotype. The gene calls are TRBV20-1 and TRBJ2-2; TRBD2 agrees at 8 bases. This CDR3 is built from 15 residues. Trimming removed 0 bases from V and 3 bases from J; junction bases left unmatched: 3. Germline loops: CDR1 DFQATT, CDR2 SNEGSKA (reference sequence). DNA of the CDR3: TGCAGTGCTAGAGAAGCGGGAGTGGACACCGGGGAGCTGTTTTTT. It encodes CSAREAGVDTGELFF.

The genes are TRBV5-1 and TRBJ2-2, with D unresolved. There are 15 residues in the CDR3. From germline, CDR1 is SGHRS and CDR2 YFSETQ. The V end lost 4 bases, the J end lost 8 bases, and 18 bases lay between the germline ends. The CDR3 sequence is CASSTLMAKQGELFF. The CDR3 DNA reads as TGCGCCAGCAGCACCCTAATGGCAAAACAAGGGGAGCTGTTTTTT.

By sample fraction, this clonotype is large (0.1 to 1%). This sequence joins TRBV6-1 and TRBJ2-1; 8 nucleotides line up with TRBD2. CDR3 size: 15 residues. The trim removed 2 bases at V and 0 bases at J, leaving 0 bases unmatched. Germline V gene lookup returns CDR1 MNHNS and CDR2 SASEGT. The CDR3 DNA reads TGTGCCAGCAGTGAACTAGCGGGCTCCTACAATGAGCAGTTCTTC. This translates into CASSELAGSYNEQFF.

This clonotype is labeled large. The V and J genes are TRBV6-4 and TRBJ2-1, with D maybe TRBD2 (5 bases). The CDR3 has 16 amino acids. Trimming shortened V by 3 bases and J by 5 bases, and 17 bases separated the two germline ends. The germline CDR1 and CDR2 sequences are MRHNA and SNTAGT. This chain's CDR3 is CASSESVAWANNEQFF. The CDR3 coding sequence is TGTGCCAGCAGTGAATCAGTAGCGTGGGCGAACAATGAGCAGTTCTTC.

This clonotype ranks as large. The CDR3 DNA reads as TGTGCCAGCAGTGCCGGGACAGGGGGCTACAATGAGCAGTTCTTC. Residues: CASSAGTGGYNEQFF. The chain couples TRBV6-4 to TRBJ2-1; 11 bases agree with TRBD1. The CDR3 covers 15 residues. V was clipped by 4 bases and J by 3 bases; unmatched bases: 2. Germline CDR1 is MRHNA and CDR2 is SNTAGT.

The V call is TRBV14, the J call TRBJ2-3, with 8 bases that match TRBD2. This CDR3 region has 17 residues. Germline V lookup: CDR1 SGHDN, CDR2 FVKESK. J gave up 3 bases and V 4 bases, and 12 bases lay outside the gene matches. The CDR3 spells CASSPRGEGLATDTQYF. The CDR3 DNA sequence: TGTGCCAGCAGCCCTCGGGGCGAAGGACTAGCAACAGATACGCAGTATTTT. Full variable domain (remainder filled in from reference TRBV14 and TRBJ2-3): EAGVTQFPSHSVIEKGQTVTLRCDPISGHDNLYWYRRVMGKEIKFLLHFVKESKQDESGMPNNRFLAERTGGTYSTLKVQPAELEDSGVYFCASSPRGEGLATDTQYFGPGTRLTVL.